This record looks at one T cell receptor beta chain sequence and its context. The target antigen is unknown. The sample comes from a study of cytomegalovirus exposure and HLA in healthy donors. Study results and limitations: When a later analysis was performed, an Asian-associated ancestry cluster reportedly had fewer N-insertions than the roughly 640-donor mean.

Researchers ran the PCR with 60 Vbeta and 13 Jbeta primers. The table came from immunoSEQ multiplex PCR; TCRdb's copy has only in-frame clones and leaves some out. The sample carries hundreds of thousands of clones, 70% to 85% recorded once. Germline lookup yields CDR1 SGHNT and CDR2 YYREEE (reference sequence). Trimming at V came to 2 bases and at J to 3 bases, leaving 4 bases not matched to a gene. The CDR3 totals 15 residues. The genes are TRBV5-4 and TRBJ2-3, with 9 nucleotides matching TRBD2. What was sequenced was PBMCs. The sequence was obtained from a woman aged 35 to 49 in good health and CMV-seronegative. The CDR3, as DNA: TGTGCCAGCAGCTTCGGGACTAGCATGACAGATACGCAGTATTTT. It specifies CASSFGTSMTDTQYF.